This is a list of T cell receptor beta chains from one sample in a study of blood T cell repertoires in COVID-19. Here immunoSEQ multiplex PCR was the method, and the copy in TCRdb shows in-frame clones only, minus some. The repertoire consists of 100,000 to 150,000 clones, with around 89% occurring once and the leading ten covering less than 20%. Sequenced: peripheral blood. Source of these receptors: a man aged 50 or older with active or convalescent COVID-19. The CDR3 runs from the conserved cysteine through the conserved F or W.

J gene | V gene | CDR3 protein
TRBJ1-5 | TRBV6-5 | CASGLSGRQPQHF
TRBJ1-1 | TRBV4-1 | CASSQGVRDTEAFF
TRBJ1-2 | TRBV3-1/TRBV3-2 | CASSHLAGTGGVYGYTF
TRBJ1-5 | TRBV6-5 | CASRGGSQPQHF
TRBJ1-5 | TRBV30 | CAWSFTGGVQPQHF
TRBJ2-2 | TRBV7-2 | CASSLPLGGLGGELFF
TRBJ1-4 | TRBV30 | CAWSGDSHNEKLFF
TRBJ1-5 | TRBV15 | CATSNLGLSNQPQHF
TRBJ2-7 | TRBV10-2 | CASAAGTVSYEQYF
TRBJ1-3 | TRBV30 | CAWTTGEGNTIYF
TRBJ2-5 | TRBV2 | CARRNPGQGSYQETQYF
TRBJ2-5 | TRBV19 | CASTAQGDAETQYF
TRBJ2-1 | TRBV5-4 | CASSDGTSGRHRVEQFF
TRBJ2-7 | TRBV15 | CATSRGDTESYEQYF
TRBJ2-5 | TRBV24-1 | CATSDTPGRGETQYF
TRBJ2-1 | TRBV7-9 | CASSPIGLAGDNEQFF
TRBJ2-5 | TRBV19 | CASRSGGQETQYF
TRBJ1-2 | TRBV28 | CASSRSGSRDHYGYTF
TRBJ1-3 | TRBV21-1 | CASSKAWQVCGNTIYF
TRBJ1-1 | TRBV6-5 | CASSPWGTVTGEAFF
TRBJ2-2 | TRBV11-2 | CASSRLAGNTGELFF
TRBJ2-2 | TRBV5-8 | CASSPTGTGELFF
TRBJ2-6 | TRBV9 | CASSVTGYSGANVLTF
TRBJ1-1 | TRBV27 | CASSSGHTEAFF
TRBJ2-2 | TRBV5-1 | CASSIRQGAGELFF
TRBJ1-2 | TRBV29-1 | CSVSGVDGYTF
TRBJ2-1 | TRBV7-9 | CASSHGTTNEQFF
TRBJ2-7 | TRBV28 | CASSPPPTGNEQYF
TRBJ2-1 | TRBV7-9 | CASSLTQGTHEQFF
TRBJ1-2 | TRBV5-1 | CASSLVGGRDGYTF
TRBJ2-2 | TRBV12-3/TRBV12-4 | CASSEVRTGELFF
TRBJ2-5 | TRBV5-1 | CASRLREGPETQYF
TRBJ2-2 | TRBV12-3/TRBV12-4 | CASRLAATGELFF
TRBJ2-5 | TRBV11-2 | CASSSQGARQETQYF
TRBJ2-2 | TRBV19 | CASSITVTGELFF
TRBJ2-1 | TRBV18 | CASSPGGSSPYYNEQFF
TRBJ2-7 | TRBV6-2/TRBV6-3 | CASSYSGQVAYEQYF
TRBJ2-7 | TRBV7-2 | CASSLSPGVTAYEQYF
TRBJ1-6 | TRBV30 | CAWSVGPGSPLHF
TRBJ2-7 | TRBV7-9 | CASGPSNRVFYEQYF
TRBJ2-1 | TRBV5-1 | CASSARQGSYNEQFF
TRBJ2-3 | TRBV9 | CASRAGGSTDTQYF
TRBJ2-1 | TRBV19 | CASSVTGLAGGVRYNEQFF
TRBJ2-1 | TRBV5-1 | CASSLAGTGAYNEQFF
TRBJ2-5 | TRBV24-1 | CATSDWRGQETQYF
TRBJ1-1 | TRBV9 | CASSRGGNTEAFF
TRBJ1-2 | TRBV19 | CASSTQGKGVYGYTF
TRBJ1-1 | TRBV9 | CASSVGRGRNEAFF